This TCR beta chain originates from a study of blood T cells in healthy people across ages. Overall study results and limits: When one million T cells were used, diversity estimates were thought to be underestimates. It was the long-lived donors that had more naive CD4+ cells and higher diversity than aged donors.

Each sample yielded at least 7 million isolated PBMCs. Total RNA, at least 6 micrograms per sample, came from PBMCs. The use of a sample-barcoded 5' primer and a J-beta primer mix characterized a second PCR of about 7 to 12 cycles. TCRdb independently ran MiXCR on the 5' RACE reads; one entry per CDR3 protein. There are hundreds of thousands of distinct CDR3 sequences in the sample; roughly 21% occur only once, and roughly 3.6% lies in the top ten. This clonotype was observed a few times. Its antigen remains unidentified. The receptor comes from a man aged 70-80 years in good health. The sequenced sample was blood.

CDR3 region: CSARDLGGEQFF. CDR3 nucleotides: TGCAGTGCTAGAGACCTAGGAGGTGAGCAGTTCTTC. The genes are TRBV20-1 and TRBJ2-1; TRBD2 is a possible D gene (5 bases). The germline CDR1 and CDR2 sequences are DFQATT and SNEGSKA (reference sequence). The CDR3 has 12 residues. V lost 0 bases, J lost 9 bases, and 9 bases lay in between.